Each of the 20 T cell receptor beta chains below was sequenced from the same sample in a study of T cell responses to AZD1222 COVID-19 vaccine (dated by TCRdb to 2020 to 2022). Library method: the immunoSEQ multiplex PCR assay. TCRdb took this table from immuneACCESS and kept in-frame rearrangements with V and J called. Such tables lack part of the clones; where checked against another copy, unresolved V genes explain under half of the gap, and the rest is unexplained. The sample data list about 99,000 clones, and roughly 91% of these were observed just once. The ten most abundant clones make up about 5% of the sample. The time point label of this sample denotes: baseline before first vaccination. The sample in question was peripheral blood, obtained on day 0 of AZD1222 vaccination. Receptors originate from an adult in good health.

The chain carries TRBV4-1 and TRBJ1-2; a possible D gene is TRBD1 (5 bases). The V gene's germline CDR1 is MGHRA and CDR2 YSYEKL. V gave up 3 bases and J gave up 4 bases, with 18 bases separating them. The CDR3 is 16 residues long. CDR3 residues: CASSHSGGGSSYGYTF. In DNA form, the CDR3 reads TGCGCCAGCAGCCATTCTGGGGGAGGGTCCAGCTATGGCTACACCTTC.

The rearrangement links TRBV9 to TRBJ1-3; no clear D gene. Germline V gives CDR1 SGDLS, CDR2 YYNGEE. The CDR3 has 15 residues. Trimming removed 4 bases from V and 0 bases from J, with 11 bases in between. CDR3 loop: CASSPSGSSGNTIYF. The DNA for the CDR3 is TGTGCCAGCAGCCCCAGTGGGTCCTCTGGAAACACCATATATTTT.

This chain uses TRBV5-1 with TRBJ1-1, with a tentative D call TRBD1 (5 bases). The ends were cut back, 4 bases at V and 9 bases at J, with 19 bases in the middle. CDR3 size: 14 residues. CDR1 is SGHRS, CDR2 YFSETQ, per germline. The chain's CDR3 is CASSITGTGTKAFF. CDR3 DNA: TGCGCCAGCAGCATAACCGGGACTGGGACTAAAGCTTTCTTT.

V usage is TRBV6-1 and J usage is TRBJ2-7; the D gene is possibly TRBD2 (6 bases). From germline, CDR1 is MNHNS and CDR2 SASEGT. Trimming stripped 1 base from V and 4 bases from J, with 14 bases between. CDR3 length equals 15 residues. The CDR3 DNA sequence: TGTGCCAGCAGTGAAGGCTCCGCGGGGTGGTACGAGCAGTACTTC. Protein sequence: CASSEGSAGWYEQYF.

This sequence joins TRBV4-3 and TRBJ2-2; possibly TRBD2 for D (5 bases). CDR3 length equals 17 residues. Germline V CDR1 and CDR2: LGHNA, YSLEER. The germline V and J ends were trimmed by 0 bases and 6 bases, with 17 bases remaining between them. The CDR3 bases are TGCGCCAGCAGCCAAGACTCCCGGCGAGGGTATTCCGGGGAGCTGTTTTTT. It is translated as CASSQDSRRGYSGELFF.

This sequence joins TRBV19 and TRBJ1-5; D unresolved. The CDR3 is 13 residues long. The V gene lost 5 bases and the J gene lost 6 bases, with 11 bases spanning the gap. Germline V gene lookup returns CDR1 LNHDA and CDR2 SQIVND (reference sequence). The CDR3, as DNA: TGTGCCAGTAGTCCCGATACTCCTCAGCCCCAGCATTTT. This sequence encodes CASSPDTPQPQHF.

The chain joins TRBV11-2 to TRBJ2-2; the D gene could be TRBD1 or TRBD2 (5 bases each). Per the germline V gene, CDR1 is SGHAT and CDR2 is FQNNGV. The CDR3 loop spans 15 amino acids. V was trimmed by 5 bases and J by 6 bases, leaving 16 bases between them. For the CDR3, the DNA is TGTGCCAGCAGCCCCATGGGACCGACCGCCGGGGAGCTGTTTTTT. The encoded protein is CASSPMGPTAGELFF.

Turning to this clone: Other DNA sequences of this sample code for an identical CDR3. The CDR3 DNA sequence: TGTGCCAGCAGAGGGGACAACACAGATACGCAGTATTTT. It codes for CASRGDNTDTQYF. V is TRBV2 and J is TRBJ2-3; D perhaps matches TRBD1 (6 bases). Trimming pared 6 bases from V and 2 bases from J, leaving 9 bases between. Germline CDR1 is SNHLY and CDR2 is FYNNEI. The CDR3 length is 13 residues.

V usage is TRBV6-6 and J usage is TRBJ2-5, with TRBD1 as a possible D gene (6 bases). V lost 3 bases and J 1 base, leaving 12 bases between the germline ends. The CDR3 is made up of 15 amino acids. Germline V gene data show CDR1 as MNHNY and CDR2 as SVGAGI (reference sequence). Here the CDR3 DNA reads TGTGCCAGCAGTTATCCCGGACAGACCCAAGAGACCCAGTACTTC. Residues: CASSYPGQTQETQYF.

V usage is TRBV6-5 and J usage is TRBJ2-2; no clear D gene. With 3 bases removed from V and 7 bases from J, the gap between germline ends came to 18 bases. Germline V lookup: CDR1 MNHEY, CDR2 SVGAGI. The CDR3 is 16 residues long. In DNA, the CDR3 is TGTGCCAGCAGTTATTGGGCCACCCAGGACGGCGGGGAGCTGTTTTTT. Amino acids: CASSYWATQDGGELFF.

This chain uses TRBV19 with TRBJ2-4, with 7 bases aligning to TRBD1. The CDR3 runs 17 residues. Germline CDR1 reads LNHDA; CDR2 reads SQIVND (reference sequence). V was pared by 6 bases and J by 5 bases, with 16 bases of the junction left unmatched. CDR3 DNA sequence: TGTGCCAGTAGCCCCAGGGGGTTGAGGCCGGTCCAAAACATTCAGTACTTC. This sequence encodes CASSPRGLRPVQNIQYF.

The CDR3 region has the DNA TGTGCCAGCAGGGGCGGTAACGAGGGCACTGAAGCTTTCTTT. Its translation is CASRGGNEGTEAFF. The gene calls are TRBV2 and TRBJ1-1, with no clear D. Trimming pared 6 bases from V and 4 bases from J, leaving 15 bases between. The germline V gene encodes CDR1 SNHLY and CDR2 FYNNEI. This CDR3 comprises 14 residues.

This clone occurred once. The chain combines TRBV21-1 with TRBJ2-4. TRBV21-1 corresponds to a pseudogene. The CDR3 covers 15 residues. The DNA for the CDR3 is TGTGCCAGCAGCAAAGACCCTCACACTCCGAACATTCAGTACTTC. Protein product: CASSKDPHTPNIQYF.

V is TRBV19 and J is TRBJ1-2; D unclear. Germline CDR1 is LNHDA and CDR2 is SQIVND (reference sequence). CDR3 length: 13 residues. V lost 4 bases, J lost 4 bases, and 10 bases lay in between. The CDR3 spells CASSKPPPYGYTF. In DNA form, the CDR3 reads TGTGCCAGTAGTAAGCCGCCGCCCTATGGCTACACCTTC.

The CDR3 loop reads CASSPDNEQFF. The CDR3 region has the DNA TGTGCCAGCTCACCGGACAATGAGCAGTTCTTC. This chain connects TRBV18 to TRBJ2-1; D uncertain. V was clipped by 3 bases and J by 5 bases, with 2 bases between them. This CDR3 is 11 amino acids long. Germline CDR1 and CDR2: KGHSH and LQKENI.

The chain combines TRBV28 with TRBJ1-1; D remains ambiguous. The ends were cut back, 2 bases at V and 6 bases at J, with 4 bases in the middle. There are 11 residues in the CDR3. Germline lookup yields CDR1 MDHEN and CDR2 SYDVKM. For the CDR3, the DNA is TGTGCCAGCAGTTTAATCTCTGAAGCTTTCTTT. This translates into CASSLISEAFF.

The V and J genes are TRBV9 and TRBJ2-7; TRBD2 agrees at 8 bases. The V gene end was trimmed by 4 bases and the J gene end by 5 bases; junction bases not matched to a gene: 14. This CDR3 is 16 amino acids long. Per the germline V gene, CDR1 is SGDLS and CDR2 is YYNGEE. The CDR3 loop is CASSPSAAGVPNEQYF. The CDR3 DNA reads as TGTGCCAGCAGCCCCTCGGCAGCGGGGGTTCCGAACGAGCAGTACTTC. Looking up the rest from reference TRBV9 and TRBJ2-7 gives the full variable domain: DSGVTQTPKHLITATGQRVTLRCSPRSGDLSVYWYQQSLDQGLQFLIQYYNGEERAKGNILERFSAQQFPDLHSELNLSSLELGDSALYFCASSPSAAGVPNEQYFGPGTRLTVT.

V usage is TRBV13 and J usage is TRBJ1-2; TRBD1 agrees at 10 bases. Germline V gene lookup returns CDR1 PRHDT and CDR2 FYEKMQ (reference sequence). The trim removed 5 bases at V and 4 bases at J, leaving 1 base unmatched. This CDR3 spans 13 amino acids. CDR3 nucleotides: TGTGCCAGCAGCCGGACAGGGGGCTATGGCTACACCTTC. Translating it yields CASSRTGGYGYTF.

The rearrangement joins TRBV10-3 to TRBJ1-6, with D unresolved. Trimming pared 1 base from V and 8 bases from J, leaving 6 bases between. Germline lookup yields CDR1 ENHRY and CDR2 SYGVKD. This CDR3 spans 13 amino acids. The CDR3 nucleotides are TGTGCCATCAGTGAGTGGGAGTATTCACCCCTCCACTTT. Its translation: CAISEWEYSPLHF.

This chain connects TRBV29-1 to TRBJ2-5, with 7 nucleotides matching TRBD2. The CDR3 has 16 amino acids. Trimming at V came to 1 base and at J to 7 bases, leaving 15 bases not matched to a gene. Germline V gene sequence: CDR1 SQVTM, CDR2 ANQGSEA. CDR3 coding DNA: TGCAGCGTTGAAGCGGGACTATCTACCTCTGGAGGGACCCAGTACTTC. Protein sequence: CSVEAGLSTSGGTQYF.